The clone carrying this TCR beta chain showed up just a few times. Its antigen is not identified. The junction departs from the called germline gene at one end, perhaps through a read error. This sample is drawn from a study of T cell repertoires in cytomegalovirus infection. Study summary: Shared public TCR beta signatures pointed to both CMV infection and a matching HLA type.

Regarding the study as a whole: Across the ex vivo response, the dominant clonotypes were HLA-C-restricted CMV-specific TCR beta clonotypes.

The CDR3 sequence is 17 residues long. TCRdb independently ran MiXCR on the reads; one entry per CDR3 protein. Seen here are some 300,000 distinct CDR3 sequences, 15% to 20% observed once, and the top ten hold around 12%. This clonotype originated in a human donor in good health (CMV status not recorded). Some clones in this sample may be carry-over from other donors' samples. The sequencing sample was made of PBMCs. V gene TRBV5-3 combines with J gene TRBJ1-6, with 10 bases fitting TRBD1. TRBV5-3 is labeled an ORF, and its function is uncertain. CDR3 loop: CASSLDGTGALSSPLHF. CDR3 DNA sequence: TGTGCCAGCAGCTTGGATGGGACAGGGGCCCTGAGTTCACCCCTCCACTTT.